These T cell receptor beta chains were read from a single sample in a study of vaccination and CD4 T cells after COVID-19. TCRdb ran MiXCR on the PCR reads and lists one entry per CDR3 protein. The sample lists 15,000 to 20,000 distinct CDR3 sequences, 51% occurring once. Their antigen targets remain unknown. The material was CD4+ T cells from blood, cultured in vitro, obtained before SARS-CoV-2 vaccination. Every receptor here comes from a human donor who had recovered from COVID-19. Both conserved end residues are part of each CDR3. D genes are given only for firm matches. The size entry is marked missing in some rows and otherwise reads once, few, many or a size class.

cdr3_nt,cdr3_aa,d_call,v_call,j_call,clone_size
TGCGCCAGCAGCCCCCATGGACAGGGGTCGATGGTGACCCAGTACTTC,CASSPHGQGSMVTQYF,TRBD1,TRBV5-1,TRBJ2-5,once
TGCAGTGCTAGAGATGGGGGGGGCCAGCCCCAGCATTTT,CSARDGGGQPQHF,-,TRBV20-1,TRBJ1-5,few
TGCAGTGCTAGAGATGCGCTAGCCCCCAATGAGCAGTTCTTC,CSARDALAPNEQFF,-,TRBV20-1,TRBJ2-1,-
TGTGCCAGCAAAGATACAGGGTGGGACTATGGCTACACCTTC,CASKDTGWDYGYTF,-,TRBV2,TRBJ1-2,-
TGTGCCGTCCGGACTAGCGGGGGCTACGAGCAGTACTTC,CAVRTSGGYEQYF,TRBD2,TRBV6-2/TRBV6-3,TRBJ2-7,-
TGTGCCAGCAGCCTCGGGACAGGCCTACTAAACGACAATGAGCAGTTCTTC,CASSLGTGLLNDNEQFF,TRBD1,TRBV7-3,TRBJ2-1,-
TGTGCCAGCAGCTTAGAGGCAGGGGTTCATGAAGCTTTCTTT,CASSLEAGVHEAFF,-,TRBV11-2,TRBJ1-1,-
TGCGCCAGCAGCTTGAACTCGGGAACCTACAATGAGCAGTTCTTC,CASSLNSGTYNEQFF,-,TRBV5-1,TRBJ2-1,-
TGTGCCAGCAGTGCATCCTACGAGCAGTACTTC,CASSASYEQYF,-,TRBV2,TRBJ2-7,-
TGTGCCAGCAGTGAATATCACCAAGAGACCCAGTACTTC,CASSEYHQETQYF,-,TRBV6-1,TRBJ2-5,-